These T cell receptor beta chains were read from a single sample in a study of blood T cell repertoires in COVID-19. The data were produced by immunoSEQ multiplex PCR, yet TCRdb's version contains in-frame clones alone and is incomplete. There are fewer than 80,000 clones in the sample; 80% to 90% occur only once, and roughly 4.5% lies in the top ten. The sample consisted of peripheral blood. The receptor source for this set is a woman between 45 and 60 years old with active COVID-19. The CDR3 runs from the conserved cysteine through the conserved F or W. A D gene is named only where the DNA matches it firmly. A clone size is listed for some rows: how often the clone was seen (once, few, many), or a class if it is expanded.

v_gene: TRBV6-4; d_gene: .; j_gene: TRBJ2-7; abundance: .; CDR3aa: CASSVGIGDYEQYF; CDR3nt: TGTGCCAGCAGTGTAGGGATAGGGGACTACGAGCAGTACTTC
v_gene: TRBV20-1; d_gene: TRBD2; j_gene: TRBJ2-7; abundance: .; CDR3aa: CSASSGLAAYEQYF; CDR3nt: TGCAGTGCTAGTTCGGGACTAGCGGCTTACGAGCAGTACTTC
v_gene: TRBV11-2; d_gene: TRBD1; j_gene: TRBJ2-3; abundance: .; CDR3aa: CASSSEGTGYADTQYF; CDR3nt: TGTGCCAGCAGCTCAGAAGGGACAGGGTACGCAGATACGCAGTATTTT
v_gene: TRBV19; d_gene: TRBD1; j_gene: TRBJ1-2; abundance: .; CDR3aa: CASSNRDSANYGYTF; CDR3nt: TGTGCCAGTAGTAACCGGGACAGCGCTAACTATGGCTACACCTTC
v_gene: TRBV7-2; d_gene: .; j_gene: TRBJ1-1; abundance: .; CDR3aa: CASSLAYLVATNSFMNTEAFF; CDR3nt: TGTGCCAGCAGCTTAGCGTATTTAGTAGCTACTAATTCCTTTATGAACACTGAAGCTTTCTTT
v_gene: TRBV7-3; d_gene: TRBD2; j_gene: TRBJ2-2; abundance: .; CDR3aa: CASSLRLAANTGELFF; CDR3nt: TGTGCCAGCAGCTTAAGACTAGCGGCGAACACCGGGGAGCTGTTTTTT
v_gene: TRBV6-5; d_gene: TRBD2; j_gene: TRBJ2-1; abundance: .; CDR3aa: CASSLGSGSVVDEQFF; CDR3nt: TGTGCCAGCAGTTTAGGTAGCGGGAGTGTAGTCGATGAGCAGTTCTTC
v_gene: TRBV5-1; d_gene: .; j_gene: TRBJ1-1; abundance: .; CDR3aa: CASSPTPDRVNTEAFF; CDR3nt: TGCGCCAGCAGCCCGACCCCGGACAGAGTGAACACTGAAGCTTTCTTT
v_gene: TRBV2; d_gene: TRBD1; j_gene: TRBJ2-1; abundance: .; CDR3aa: CASSAQGARNEQFF; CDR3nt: TGTGCCAGCAGTGCTCAGGGGGCGCGGAATGAGCAGTTCTTC
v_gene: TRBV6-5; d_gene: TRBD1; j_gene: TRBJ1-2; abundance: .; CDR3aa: CASSPQGISSYGYTF; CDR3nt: TGTGCCAGCAGCCCACAGGGGATCTCTAGTTATGGCTACACCTTC
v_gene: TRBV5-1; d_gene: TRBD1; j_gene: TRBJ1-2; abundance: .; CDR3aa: CASSLESNTGDGYTF; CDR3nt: TGCGCCAGCAGCTTGGAGTCAAACACAGGGGATGGCTACACCTTC
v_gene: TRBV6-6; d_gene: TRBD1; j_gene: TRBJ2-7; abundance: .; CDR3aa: CASRVDRGGEQYF; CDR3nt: TGTGCCAGCAGAGTAGACAGGGGGGGCGAGCAGTACTTC
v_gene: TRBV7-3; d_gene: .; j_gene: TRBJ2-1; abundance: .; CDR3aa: CASSLNPFGSDEQFF; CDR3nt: TGTGCCAGCAGCTTAAACCCCTTCGGGAGCGATGAGCAGTTCTTC
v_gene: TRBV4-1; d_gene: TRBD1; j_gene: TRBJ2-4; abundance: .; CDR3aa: CASSQEGTGSVKNIQYF; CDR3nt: TGCGCCAGCAGCCAAGAGGGGACAGGGTCGGTCAAAAACATTCAGTACTTC
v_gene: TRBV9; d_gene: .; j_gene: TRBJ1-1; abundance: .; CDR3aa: CASSVGATVVTEAFF; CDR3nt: TGTGCCAGCAGCGTAGGCGCTACGGTGGTCACTGAAGCTTTCTTT
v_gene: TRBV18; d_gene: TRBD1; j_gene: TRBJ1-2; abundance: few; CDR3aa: CASSPPGQGEHGYTF; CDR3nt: TGTGCCAGCTCACCCCCGGGACAGGGCGAGCATGGCTACACCTTC
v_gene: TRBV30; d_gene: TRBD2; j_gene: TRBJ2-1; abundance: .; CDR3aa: CAWSKIVSGGHYNEQFF; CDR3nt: TGTGCCTGGAGCAAAATCGTATCGGGAGGCCATTACAATGAGCAGTTCTTC
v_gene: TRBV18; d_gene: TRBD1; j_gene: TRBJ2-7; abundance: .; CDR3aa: CASSPPDRSSYEQYF; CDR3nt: TGTGCCAGCTCACCACCGGACAGGAGCTCCTACGAGCAGTACTTC
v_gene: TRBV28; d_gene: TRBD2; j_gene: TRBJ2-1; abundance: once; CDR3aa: CASSLDVKGLVASGTNEQFF; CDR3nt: TGTGCCAGCAGTTTGGACGTTAAGGGGTTAGTCGCTAGCGGGACAAATGAGCAGTTCTTC
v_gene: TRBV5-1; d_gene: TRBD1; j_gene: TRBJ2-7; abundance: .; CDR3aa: CASSLRDRAEQYF; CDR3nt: TGCGCCAGCAGTCTCCGGGACAGGGCCGAGCAGTACTTC
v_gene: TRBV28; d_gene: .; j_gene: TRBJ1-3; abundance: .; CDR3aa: CASSLFSPGSSGNTIYF; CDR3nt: TGTGCCAGCAGTTTATTCTCTCCGGGTAGCTCTGGAAACACCATATATTTT
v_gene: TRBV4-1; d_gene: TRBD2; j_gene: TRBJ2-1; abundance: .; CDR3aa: CASSQGGSSKRYQFF; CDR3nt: TGCGCCAGCAGCCAGGGAGGGTCCTCAAAGCGATATCAGTTCTTC
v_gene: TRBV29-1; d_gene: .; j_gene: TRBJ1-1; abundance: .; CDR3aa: CSVSSGGYTEAFF; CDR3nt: TGCAGCGTTTCAAGCGGGGGTTACACTGAAGCTTTCTTT
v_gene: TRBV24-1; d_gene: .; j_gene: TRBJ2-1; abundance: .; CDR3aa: CATSDLQGYEQFF; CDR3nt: TGTGCCACCAGTGATTTACAGGGCTATGAGCAGTTCTTC
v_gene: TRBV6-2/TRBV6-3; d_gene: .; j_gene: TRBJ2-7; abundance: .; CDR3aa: CASSYSDSASYEQYF; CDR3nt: TGTGCCAGCAGTTACTCCGACTCGGCCAGTTACGAGCAGTACTTC
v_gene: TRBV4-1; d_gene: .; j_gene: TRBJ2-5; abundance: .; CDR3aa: CASSQAGFYQETQYF; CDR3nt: TGCGCCAGCAGCCAAGCGGGTTTTTACCAAGAGACCCAGTACTTC
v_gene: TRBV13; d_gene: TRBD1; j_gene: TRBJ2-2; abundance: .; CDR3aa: CASRRDRGTLTAGELFF; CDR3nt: TGTGCCAGCAGGCGGGACAGGGGCACTCTAACCGCCGGGGAGCTGTTTTTT
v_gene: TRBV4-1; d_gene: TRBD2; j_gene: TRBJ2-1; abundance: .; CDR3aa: CASSQGFAGGPGGEQFF; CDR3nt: TGCGCCAGCAGCCAAGGTTTCGCGGGAGGGCCTGGCGGTGAGCAGTTCTTC
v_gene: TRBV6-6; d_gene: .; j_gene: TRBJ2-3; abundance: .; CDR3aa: CASTIGDSRTDTQYF; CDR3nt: TGTGCCAGCACCATCGGTGACTCTAGGACAGATACGCAGTATTTT
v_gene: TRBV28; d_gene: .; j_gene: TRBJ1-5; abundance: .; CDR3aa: CASSLVDQPQHF; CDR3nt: TGTGCCAGCAGTCTCGTTGATCAGCCCCAGCATTTT
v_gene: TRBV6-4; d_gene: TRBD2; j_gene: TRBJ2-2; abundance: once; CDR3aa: CASSVGGPRELFF; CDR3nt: TGTGCCAGCAGTGTGGGAGGGCCGAGGGAGCTGTTTTTT
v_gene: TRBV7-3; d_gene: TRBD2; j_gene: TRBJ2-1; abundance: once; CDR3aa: CASSLNGGSTLNEQFF; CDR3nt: TGTGCCAGCAGCTTAAACGGCGGGAGTACGCTCAATGAGCAGTTCTTC
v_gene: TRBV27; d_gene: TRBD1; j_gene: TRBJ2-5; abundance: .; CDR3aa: CASSPGGTGDWGTQYF; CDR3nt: TGTGCCAGCAGCCCAGGCGGGACAGGAGATTGGGGGACCCAGTACTTC
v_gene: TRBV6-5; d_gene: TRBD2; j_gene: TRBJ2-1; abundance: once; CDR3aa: CASSRRLAGYNEQFF; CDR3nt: TGTGCCAGCAGCCGGCGACTAGCAGGCTACAATGAGCAGTTCTTC
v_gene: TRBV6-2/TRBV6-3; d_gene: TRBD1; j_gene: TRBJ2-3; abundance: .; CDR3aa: CASSDPTGGGTDTQYF; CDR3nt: TGTGCCAGCAGCGATCCGACAGGGGGCGGCACAGATACGCAGTATTTT
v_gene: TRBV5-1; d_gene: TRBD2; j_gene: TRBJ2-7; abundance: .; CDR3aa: CASEKSGGRNEQYF; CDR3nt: TGCGCCAGCGAAAAGTCGGGGGGAAGGAACGAGCAGTACTTC
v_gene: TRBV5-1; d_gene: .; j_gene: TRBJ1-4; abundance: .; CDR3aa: CASSSTGLSNEKLFF; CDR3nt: TGCGCCAGCAGCTCGACAGGTCTATCGAATGAAAAACTGTTTTTT
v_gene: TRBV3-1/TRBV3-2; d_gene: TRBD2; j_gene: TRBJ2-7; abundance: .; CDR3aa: CASSPLGLAGGPYEQYF; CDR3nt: TGTGCCAGCAGCCCGTTGGGACTAGCGGGAGGCCCCTACGAGCAGTACTTC
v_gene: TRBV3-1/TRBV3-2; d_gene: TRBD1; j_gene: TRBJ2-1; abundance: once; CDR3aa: CASSQGTGSNEQFF; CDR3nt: TGTGCCAGCAGCCAAGGGACAGGGTCCAATGAGCAGTTCTTC
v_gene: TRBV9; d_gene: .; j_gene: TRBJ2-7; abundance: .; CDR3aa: CASSVGASVYEQYF; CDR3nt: TGTGCCAGCAGCGTAGGGGCTAGCGTCTACGAGCAGTACTTC
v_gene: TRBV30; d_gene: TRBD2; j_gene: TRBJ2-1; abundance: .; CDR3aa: CAWSLVERAGGYNEQFF; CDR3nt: TGTGCCTGGAGCCTCGTCGAACGGGCGGGGGGATACAATGAGCAGTTCTTC